A single sample gave rise to the 20 T cell receptor beta chains below, sequenced in a study of T cell repertoires in cytomegalovirus infection. TCRdb passed the reads through MiXCR, listing each CDR3 protein once. This table holds 100,000 to 150,000 distinct CDR3 sequences, about 32% found once. Their recognized antigens are unknown. The sequenced sample was CD8+ T cells from cultured PBMCs, obtained from culture after CMV antigen stimulation. The receptors were sampled from a human donor in good health (CMV status not recorded). Some clones in this sample may be carry-over from other donors' samples.

The chain couples TRBV7-6 to TRBJ2-1; 7 nucleotides match TRBD2. The J segment lost 6 bases and the V segment lost 5 bases, leaving 25 bases of the junction unmatched. This CDR3 is built from 20 residues. Germline loops: CDR1 SGHVS, CDR2 FNYEAQ. CDR3: CASSIPGGGASDYGFNEQFF. The CDR3 DNA is TGTGCCAGCAGCATCCCTGGCGGGGGAGCGTCAGACTACGGGTTCAATGAGCAGTTCTTC.

The table lists this clonotype with many counts. V and J are TRBV2 and TRBJ2-2; no clear D gene. V gave up 6 bases and J gave up 4 bases, with 15 bases separating them. There are 15 residues in the CDR3. Germline lookup yields CDR1 SNHLY and CDR2 FYNNEI. CDR3 amino acids: CASRASDLATGELFF. CDR3 bases: TGTGCCAGCAGGGCTTCCGACTTAGCCACCGGGGAGCTGTTTTTT.

This clonotype was seen ten or more times. V and J are TRBV7-2 and TRBJ2-7, with no clear D. This CDR3 is built from 12 residues. Germline values: CDR1 SGHTA, CDR2 FQGNSA. The V end lost 4 bases, the J end lost 0 bases, and 4 bases lay between the germline ends. DNA for the CDR3: TGTGCCAGCAGCTCTCCCTCCTACGAGCAGTACTTC. Translating gives CASSSPSYEQYF.

J is TRBJ2-7 and V is TRBV7-2, with 7 bases lining up with TRBD2. The CDR3 extends over 14 amino acids. Losses at the gene ends were 3 bases for V and 3 bases for J; bases not matched to a gene: 5. The V gene's germline CDR1 is SGHTA and CDR2 FQGNSA. The CDR3 bases are TGTGCCAGCAGCTTTTACGGGGGGAGCTACGAGCAGTACTTC. This sequence encodes CASSFYGGSYEQYF. The full variable domain, completed using reference TRBV7-2 and TRBJ2-7, is GAGVSQSPSNKVTEKGKDVELRCDPISGHTALYWYRQSLGQGLEFLIYFQGNSAPDKSGLPSDRFSAERTGGSVSTLTIQRTQQEDSAVYLCASSFYGGSYEQYFGPGTRLTVT.

This clonotype was seen a handful of times. This CDR3 reads CASSHTTASTNYGYTF. CDR3 DNA: TGTGCCAGCAGTCATACCACAGCTAGTACTAACTATGGCTACACCTTC. The V gene is TRBV12-3 or TRBV12-4, the J gene TRBJ1-2; D remains unclear. Trimming removed 5 bases from V and 0 bases from J, with 16 bases in between. The CDR3 runs 16 residues.

The table lists this clonotype with many counts. The chain couples TRBV7-8 to TRBJ1-1; no firm D call. The CDR3 runs 14 residues. The germline V gene has CDR1 SGHVS and CDR2 FQNEAQ. V lost 6 bases, J lost 4 bases, and 15 bases lay in between. CDR3 region: CASRFMQTGTEAFF. CDR3 nucleotide sequence: TGTGCCAGCAGATTTATGCAGACGGGCACTGAAGCTTTCTTT.

This clonotype was seen many times. V usage is TRBV12-3 or TRBV12-4 and J usage is TRBJ1-2; 7 bases agree with TRBD1. CDR3 length equals 16 residues. The J segment lost 7 bases and the V segment lost 0 bases, leaving 11 bases of the junction unmatched. CDR3 residues: CASSLAHSGGMSGYTF. CDR3 bases: TGTGCCAGCAGTTTAGCGCACTCAGGGGGGATGAGTGGCTACACCTTC.

This chain uses TRBV7-3 with TRBJ1-3, with no clear D. Germline CDR1 reads SGHTA; CDR2 reads FQGTGA. The V end lost 8 bases, the J end lost 0 bases, and 11 bases lay between the germline ends. CDR3 length: 14 residues. The CDR3 DNA follows: TGTGCCAGCGGTCGGGCAAACTCTGGAAACACCATATATTTT. Translating gives CASGRANSGNTIYF.

The chain links TRBV20-1 to TRBJ1-4; D is unclear. V lost 3 bases to trimming and J lost 4 bases, with 9 bases between them. The germline CDR1 and CDR2 sequences are DFQATT and SNEGSKA (reference sequence). This CDR3 is 13 amino acids long. Here the CDR3 reads CSASAILNEKLFF. CDR3 DNA: TGCAGTGCTAGTGCGATCCTTAATGAAAAACTGTTTTTT.

There are a few counts of this clonotype. The chain couples TRBV27 to TRBJ2-1; D gene ambiguous. V was clipped by 1 base and J by 0 bases, with 10 bases between them. CDR1 is MNHEY and CDR2 is SMNVEV in the germline V gene (reference sequence). This CDR3 has 16 residues. CDR3 sequence: CASSLFAESSYNEQFF. In nucleotides, the CDR3 is TGTGCCAGCAGTTTATTCGCGGAAAGCTCCTACAATGAGCAGTTCTTC.

This chain links TRBV29-1 with TRBJ1-4; no clear D gene. Germline CDR1 SQVTM, CDR2 ANQGSEA. The CDR3 is made up of 16 amino acids. Trimming took off 6 bases at V and 8 bases at J, with 25 bases between the two ends. CDR3 protein: CSVEGRREAGGEKLFF. The DNA of the CDR3 is TGCAGCGTCGAGGGCCGGAGAGAGGCAGGTGGGGAAAAACTGTTTTTT.

This rearrangement joins TRBV4-3 to TRBJ2-1; either TRBD1 or TRBD2 may fit D (5 bases each). V dropped 5 bases and J dropped 4 bases, with 9 bases sitting between them. The CDR3 consists of 13 residues. From germline, CDR1 is LGHNA and CDR2 YSLEER. The CDR3 nucleotides read TGCGCCAGCAGCGGGGGTTTATACAATGAGCAGTTCTTC. As protein: CASSGGLYNEQFF.

This clonotype was seen more than once but under ten times. The V gene is TRBV5-1, the J gene TRBJ2-6; D unresolved. Germline V gives CDR1 SGHRS, CDR2 YFSETQ. There are 15 residues in the CDR3. V lost 4 bases to trimming and J lost 3 bases, with 11 bases between them. The CDR3 nucleotides read TGCGCCAGCAGCGGCGGACGCTTTGGGGCCAACGTCCTGACTTTC. Translation gives CASSGGRFGANVLTF.

The CDR3 loop is CASSSQILAGGLTGTDTQYF. The DNA of the CDR3 is TGTGCCAGCAGTTCGCAAATCCTAGCGGGGGGTCTAACTGGCACAGATACGCAGTATTTT. The rearrangement joins TRBV27 to TRBJ2-3, with 11 bases identical to TRBD2. J lost 1 base, V lost 4 bases, and 16 bases had no gene match. Germline CDR1 reads MNHEY; CDR2 reads SMNVEV (reference sequence). The CDR3 spans 20 residues.

A few counts support this clonotype. This chain connects TRBV7-9 to TRBJ1-1; 7 nucleotides align to TRBD1. The V gene's germline CDR1 is SEHNR and CDR2 FQNEAQ (reference sequence). CDR3 length equals 15 residues. V was pared by 1 base and J by 4 bases, with 6 bases of the junction left unmatched. CDR3 protein: CASSLGGQLATEAFF. CDR3 in DNA: TGTGCCAGCAGCTTAGGGGGACAGTTAGCCACTGAAGCTTTCTTT. The full variable domain, completed using reference TRBV7-9 and TRBJ1-1, is DTGVSQNPRHKITKRGQNVTFRCDPISEHNRLYWYRQTLGQGPEFLTYFQNEAQLEKSRLLSDRFSAERPKGSFSTLEIQRTEQGDSAMYLCASSLGGQLATEAFFGQGTRLTVV.

The CDR3 loop is CASSYSSVTSGGAGNEQFF. The CDR3 DNA follows: TGTGCCAGCAGTTACTCGTCCGTCACTAGCGGGGGGGCCGGCAATGAGCAGTTCTTC. The chain employs TRBV6-8 and TRBJ2-1, with 13 nucleotides matching TRBD2. Germline loops: CDR1 MNHGY, CDR2 SAAAGT. The J segment lost 6 bases and the V segment lost 0 bases, leaving 11 bases of the junction unmatched. The CDR3 length is 19 residues.

In this sample, this clonotype turned up a few times. The chain couples TRBV5-1 to TRBJ1-4; TRBD1 might be the D (5 bases). This CDR3 region has 14 residues. Germline V gene lookup returns CDR1 SGHRS and CDR2 YFSETQ. V was pared by 2 bases and J by 3 bases, with 8 bases between. DNA for the CDR3: TGCGCCAGCAGCTTAATGGGGGCTAATGAAAAACTGTTTTTT. Translated, it gives CASSLMGANEKLFF.

The chain joins TRBV13 to TRBJ2-3; D perhaps matches TRBD1 (6 bases). Trimming shortened V by 5 bases and J by 0 bases, and 12 bases separated the two germline ends. The germline CDR1 and CDR2 sequences are PRHDT and FYEKMQ (reference sequence). This CDR3 region has 15 residues. CDR3 nucleotide sequence: TGTGCCAGCAGCATCGACAGGACCAGCACAGATACGCAGTATTTT. It translates to CASSIDRTSTDTQYF. The complete variable domain, with remaining parts taken from reference TRBV13 and TRBJ2-3, reads AAGVIQSPRHLIKEKRETATLKCYPIPRHDTVYWYQQGPGQDPQFLISFYEKMQSDKGSIPDRFSAQQFSDYHSELNMSSLELGDSALYFCASSIDRTSTDTQYFGPGTRLTVL.

The chain links TRBV4-3 to TRBJ1-1, with TRBD1 matching 7 bases. This CDR3 comprises 14 residues. The germline CDR1 and CDR2 sequences are LGHNA and YSLEER. With V trimmed by 3 bases and J by 8 bases, 9 bases remained unmatched. In DNA form, the CDR3 reads TGCGCCAGCAGCCAGGATCCTAGACAGGGCGAAGCTTTCTTT. Its protein is CASSQDPRQGEAFF.

The table lists this clonotype with a few counts. The chain links TRBV27 to TRBJ2-5; TRBD2 aligns across 7 bases. This CDR3 is built from 13 residues. Germline CDR1 is MNHEY and CDR2 is SMNVEV (reference sequence). J lost 4 bases, V lost 10 bases, and 9 bases had no gene match. CDR3 bases: TGTGCCACCTCGGGAGGAGGGCGAGAGACCCAGTACTTC. This translates into CATSGGGRETQYF.